Below, 10 T cell receptor beta chains from the same sample are listed, as sequenced in a study of T cell repertoires in cytomegalovirus infection. Using its own MiXCR run on the reads, TCRdb lists one record per CDR3 protein. The sample has 490,000 or so distinct CDR3 sequences, about 10% seen once. Sequences were obtained from PBMCs. The receptor source for this set is a human donor in good health (CMV status not recorded). Some clones in this sample may be carry-over from other donors' samples.

The table lists this clonotype with many counts. The gene calls are TRBV6-5 and TRBJ1-2; possible D gene TRBD1, 5 bases. The CDR3 is 14 residues long. Germline V gives CDR1 MNHEY, CDR2 SVGAGI. Trimming pared 5 bases from V and 2 bases from J, leaving 12 bases between. The CDR3 region has the DNA TGTGCCAGCAGTCGGGGGGGAGTGAACTATGGCTACACCTTC. This gives the protein CASSRGGVNYGYTF.

There are many counts of this clonotype. This chain uses TRBV7-2 with TRBJ2-5, with 9 positions matching TRBD2. The CDR3 extends over 14 amino acids. Per the germline V gene, CDR1 is SGHTA and CDR2 is FQGNSA. After removal of 6 bases from V and 4 bases from J, the junction contained 6 bases not matched to a gene. CDR3 protein: CASSFSGRTETQYF. CDR3 DNA sequence: TGTGCCAGCAGTTTTAGCGGGAGAACAGAGACCCAGTACTTC.

In its sample, this clonotype was seen a few times. V usage is TRBV29-1 and J usage is TRBJ2-7, with a weak D call TRBD1 (5 bases). The CDR3 has 13 amino acids. Trimming took 6 bases from V and 2 from J, leaving 14 bases between them. Germline V CDR1 and CDR2: SQVTM, ANQGSEA. This CDR3 is CSVETDRTYEQYF. The CDR3 DNA follows: TGCAGCGTAGAGACCGACAGAACCTACGAGCAGTACTTC.

This chain links TRBV5-1 with TRBJ1-3, with D possibly matching TRBD1 (6 bases). The germline V gene encodes CDR1 SGHRS and CDR2 YFSETQ. V lost 4 bases to trimming and J lost 0 bases, with 17 bases between them. This CDR3 region has 17 residues. The CDR3 DNA reads as TGCGCCAGCAGCGATGCTCTCGGGGGCGCCTCTGGAAACACCATATATTTT. As protein: CASSDALGGASGNTIYF. The full variable domain, its missing parts supplied by reference TRBV5-1 and TRBJ1-3, is KAGVTQTPRYLIKTRGQQVTLSCSPISGHRSVSWYQQTPGQGLQFLFEYFSETQRNKGNFPGRFSGRQFSNSRSEMNVSTLELGDSALYLCASSDALGGASGNTIYFGEGSWLTVV.

This clonotype has only a few counts. This chain connects TRBV19 to TRBJ2-7; D possibly corresponds to TRBD2 (6 bases). The CDR3 is 15 amino acids. Trimming took off 7 bases at V and 4 bases at J, with 20 bases between the two ends. Germline V gene lookup returns CDR1 LNHDA and CDR2 SQIVND (reference sequence). The CDR3 nucleotides read TGTGCCAGTACCGCGGGTAGCGGAGTTTCTTACGAGCAGTACTTC. This gives the protein CASTAGSGVSYEQYF. The complete variable domain, with remaining parts taken from reference TRBV19 and TRBJ2-7, reads DGGITQSPKYLFRKEGQNVTLSCEQNLNHDAMYWYRQDPGQGLRLIYYSQIVNDFQKGDIAEGYSVSREKKESFPLTVTSAQKNPTAFYLCASTAGSGVSYEQYFGPGTRLTVT.

This clonotype was detected only a few times. The gene calls are TRBV20-1 and TRBJ2-1; possibly TRBD2 for D (5 bases). With 6 bases removed from V and 9 bases from J, the gap between germline ends came to 18 bases. The germline V gene has CDR1 DFQATT and CDR2 SNEGSKA (reference sequence). The CDR3 has 13 residues. Written as DNA, the CDR3 is TGCAGTGCCCCCCCCTTGATGGCGGGTGAGCAGTTCTTC. Amino acid sequence: CSAPPLMAGEQFF.

This clonotype was seen ten or more times. The rearrangement links TRBV28 to TRBJ1-4, with D possibly matching TRBD1 (5 bases). The CDR3 spans 15 residues. V gave up 3 bases and J gave up 8 bases, with 16 bases separating them. Germline V gene sequence: CDR1 MDHEN, CDR2 SYDVKM. Written as DNA, the CDR3 is TGTGCCAGCAGTTTTCGCCAGGCCTCAGGGGAAAAACTGTTTTTT. Amino acids: CASSFRQASGEKLFF.

In this sample, this clonotype turned up many times. The chain couples TRBV11-1 to TRBJ2-6, with D unresolved. Germline CDR1 SGHAT, CDR2 FQDESV (reference sequence). This CDR3 is 16 amino acids long. V was clipped by 4 bases and J by 0 bases, with 10 bases between them. The CDR3, as DNA: TGTGCCAGCAGCTCAGGACGGAACTCTGGGGCCAACGTCCTGACTTTC. It encodes CASSSGRNSGANVLTF.

This clonotype was detected a few times. The rearrangement joins TRBV9 to TRBJ2-7; 11 bases agree with TRBD2. Losses at the gene ends were 4 bases for V and 6 bases for J; bases not matched to a gene: 6. The CDR3 runs to 14 residues. Germline V gene sequence: CDR1 SGDLS, CDR2 YYNGEE. This chain's CDR3 is CASSLSGLAGEQYF. The CDR3 DNA follows: TGTGCCAGCAGCCTCTCCGGACTAGCGGGCGAGCAGTACTTC.

The table lists this clonotype with many counts. V gene TRBV29-1 combines with J gene TRBJ2-5; TRBD2 aligns across 9 bases. CDR1 is SQVTM, CDR2 ANQGSEA, per germline. The length of the CDR3 is 16 residues. J gave up 5 bases and V 4 bases, and 14 bases lay outside the gene matches. In DNA form, the CDR3 reads TGCAGCGTTGCCATGGGGGTGGCGGGAGGGAGGGAGACCCAGTACTTC. It yields the protein CSVAMGVAGGRETQYF.